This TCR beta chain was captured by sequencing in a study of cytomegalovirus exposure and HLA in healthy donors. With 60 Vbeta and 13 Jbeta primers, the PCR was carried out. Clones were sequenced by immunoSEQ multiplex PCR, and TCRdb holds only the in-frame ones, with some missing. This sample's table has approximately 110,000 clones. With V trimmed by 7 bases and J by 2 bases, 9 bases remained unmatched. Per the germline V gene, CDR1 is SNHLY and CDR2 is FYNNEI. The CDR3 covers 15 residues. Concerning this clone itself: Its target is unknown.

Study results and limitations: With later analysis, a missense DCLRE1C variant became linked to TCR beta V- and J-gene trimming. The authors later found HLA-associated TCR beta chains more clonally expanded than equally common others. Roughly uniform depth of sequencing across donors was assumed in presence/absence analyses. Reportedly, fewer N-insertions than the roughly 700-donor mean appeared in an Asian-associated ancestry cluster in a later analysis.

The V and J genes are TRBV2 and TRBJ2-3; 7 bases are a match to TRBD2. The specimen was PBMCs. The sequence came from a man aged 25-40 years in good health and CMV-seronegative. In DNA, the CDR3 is TGTGCCAGCAAGCCCAGGCGGGAGTTCACAGATACGCAGTATTTT. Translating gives CASKPRREFTDTQYF. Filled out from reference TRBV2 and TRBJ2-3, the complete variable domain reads EPEVTQTPSHQVTQMGQEVILRCVPISNHLYFYWYRQILGQKVEFLVSFYNNEISEKSEIFDDQFSVERPDGSNFTLKIRSTKLEDSAMYFCASKPRREFTDTQYFGPGTRLTVL.